The entry that follows covers one T cell receptor (beta chain) sequence. What it recognizes is unknown. The source of the sample is a study of T cell responses to AZD1222 COVID-19 vaccine. Study outcomes and limitations: AZD1222 recipients seropositive at baseline numbered only six or seven.

Germline V CDR1 and CDR2: SGDLS, YYNGEE. V shed 0 bases and J 4 bases; nucleotides not matched to a gene: 8. The CDR3 has 17 amino acids. Only in-frame clones appear in the TCRdb table, and some are missing; sequencing was by immunoSEQ multiplex PCR. The sample has 120,000 or so clones; around 89% are singletons. The receptor's source is an adult in good health. V gene TRBV9 combines with J gene TRBJ2-3; 10 nucleotides align to TRBD2. This material consisted of peripheral blood, taken on day 0 of MenACWY control vaccination. The DNA for the CDR3 is TGTGCCAGCAGCGTAGAGTCGGGTCTAGCGGGGGCAGATACGCAGTATTTT. It encodes CASSVESGLAGADTQYF.